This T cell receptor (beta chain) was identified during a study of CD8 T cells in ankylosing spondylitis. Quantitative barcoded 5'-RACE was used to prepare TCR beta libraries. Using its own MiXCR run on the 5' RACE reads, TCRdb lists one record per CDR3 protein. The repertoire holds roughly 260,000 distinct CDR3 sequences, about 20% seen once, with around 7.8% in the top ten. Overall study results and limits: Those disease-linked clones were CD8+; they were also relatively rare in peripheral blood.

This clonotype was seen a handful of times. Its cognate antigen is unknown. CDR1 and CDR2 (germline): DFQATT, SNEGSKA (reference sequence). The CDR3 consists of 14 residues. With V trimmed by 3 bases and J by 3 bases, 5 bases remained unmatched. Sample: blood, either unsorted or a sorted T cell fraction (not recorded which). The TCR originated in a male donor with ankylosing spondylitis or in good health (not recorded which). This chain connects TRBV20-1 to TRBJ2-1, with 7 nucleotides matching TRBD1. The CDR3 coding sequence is TGCAGTGCTAGTGATCCAGGGGGCTACAATGAGCAGTTCTTC. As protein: CSASDPGGYNEQFF.